This T cell receptor (beta chain) emerged from a study of breast tumors, draining lymph nodes, adjacent tissues. Samples came from axillary lymph nodes draining the breast cancer. TCRdb re-analysed the multiplex PCR reads in MiXCR, keeping a single row per CDR3 protein. The sample gives roughly 110,000 distinct CDR3 sequences, about 31% of which show up once; approximately 5.3% is in the top ten. Notes on the study in general: Data fit most tumor T cells coming from lymph node, expanding in tumor.

About this clonotype itself: The target antigen is unknown.

The V end lost 1 base, the J end lost 4 bases, and 7 bases lay between the germline ends. Looked up from germline, CDR1 is DFQATT and CDR2 is SNEGSKA (reference sequence). The CDR3 is 12 amino acids. The clonotype originates from a female donor with breast cancer. Some clones in this sample may be carry-over from other donors' samples. V usage is TRBV20-1 and J usage is TRBJ1-1, with D possibly being TRBD1 (5 bases). The source material was axillary lymph node tissue. CDR3 loop: CSARAGSTEAFF. In DNA form, the CDR3 reads TGCAGTGCTAGAGCAGGGAGCACTGAAGCTTTCTTT.